This is a list of T cell receptor beta chains from one sample in a study of T cell responses to AZD1222 COVID-19 vaccine. This table comes from immunoSEQ multiplex PCR, and its TCRdb copy is limited to in-frame clones, with some not included. The data show about 120,000 clones, approximately 90% seen once. The sequenced sample was peripheral blood, obtained 28 days after the second AZD1222 dose. These receptors all come from an adult who received the AZD1222 COVID-19 vaccine. The conserved cysteine and the conserved F or W are not part of the CDR3 here.

v_gene,j_gene,CDR3aa
TRBV5-8,TRBJ2-5,ASSTRGAQTQY
TRBV29-1,TRBJ1-1,SVDSARNTEAF
TRBV27,TRBJ1-5,ASSFGGNQPQH
TRBV4-3,TRBJ1-4,ASSQDTGTANEKLF
TRBV2,TRBJ1-6,ASSTEGVNSPLH
TRBV6-2/TRBV6-3,TRBJ2-1,ASSFSGGSEQF
TRBV28,TRBJ2-1,ASTTHPSSGGLNEQF
TRBV6-1,TRBJ2-5,ASSELPGVETQY
TRBV9,TRBJ1-2,ASSLRDSRGMEGGYT
TRBV5-5,TRBJ1-5,ASSLEGSQPQH
TRBV6-2/TRBV6-3,TRBJ1-3,ASSSGLLGGGGNTIY
TRBV9,TRBJ1-3,ASSASSGRGNTIY
TRBV5-6,TRBJ2-2,ASSPTGWGGTGELF
TRBV9,TRBJ1-5,ASSVGGDSNQPQH
TRBV28,TRBJ1-2,ASRGALGNKRLGGYT
TRBV7-9,TRBJ1-1,ASSPNRGARTEAF
TRBV3-1/TRBV3-2,TRBJ1-1,ASGQGFSNTEAF
TRBV9,TRBJ1-6,ASSVDSRAGPLH
TRBV7-2,TRBJ1-4,ASSLSGGDEKLF
TRBV2,TRBJ2-1,ASRGLASSYNEQF
TRBV28,TRBJ2-1,ASRGVILRSSYNEQF
TRBV7-2,TRBJ1-2,ASTFMASPTWGGQEGYT
TRBV3-1/TRBV3-2,TRBJ2-7,ASSQARYEQY
TRBV18,TRBJ1-6,ASSPLDSFNAPLH
TRBV7-6,TRBJ2-7,ASSLSTDTYEQY
TRBV10-3,TRBJ1-1,AISESAGSHMTEAF
TRBV7-9,TRBJ2-3,ASSLRRVASTDTQY
TRBV4-2,TRBJ1-4,ASSQDLLGGTNEKLF
TRBV5-5,TRBJ1-5,ASSLAPDRYQPQH
TRBV28,TRBJ2-3,ASSGTAAGTDTQY
TRBV11-2,TRBJ1-2,ASSLDLGSNNYGYT
TRBV4-3,TRBJ2-5,ASSHLAGGRETQY
TRBV19,TRBJ1-5,ASSIEGTTQPQH
TRBV6-2/TRBV6-3,TRBJ1-1,ASSYSRNTEAF
TRBV2,TRBJ1-1,ASSDPGQGAGRTEAF
TRBV3-1/TRBV3-2,TRBJ1-1,ASSQGPLNTEAF
TRBV24-1,TRBJ2-2,ATSDLRRGAGTGELF
TRBV9,TRBJ2-7,ASSVGDQSYEQY
TRBV29-1,TRBJ1-1,SVDRQHNTEAF